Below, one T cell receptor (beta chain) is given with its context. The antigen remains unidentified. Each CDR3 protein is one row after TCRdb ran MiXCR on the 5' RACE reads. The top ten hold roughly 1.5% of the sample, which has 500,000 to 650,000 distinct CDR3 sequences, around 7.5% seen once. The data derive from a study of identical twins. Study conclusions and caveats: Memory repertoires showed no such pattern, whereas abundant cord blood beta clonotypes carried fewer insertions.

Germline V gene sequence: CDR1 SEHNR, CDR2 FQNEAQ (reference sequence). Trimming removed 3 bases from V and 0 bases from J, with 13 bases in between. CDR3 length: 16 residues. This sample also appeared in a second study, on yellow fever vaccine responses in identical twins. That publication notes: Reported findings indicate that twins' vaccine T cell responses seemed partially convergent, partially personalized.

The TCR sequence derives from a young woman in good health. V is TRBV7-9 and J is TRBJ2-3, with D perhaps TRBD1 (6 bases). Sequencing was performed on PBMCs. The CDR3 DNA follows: TGTGCCAGCAGCTTTGAGGCAGGGGCTAGCACAGATACGCAGTATTTT. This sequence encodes CASSFEAGASTDTQYF.